This T cell receptor beta chain was profiled in a study of T-cell reconstitution after alpha-beta-depleted transplantation in children. The TCRbeta library was prepared with unique molecular identifiers. TCRdb re-derived calls from the PCR reads in MiXCR, one entry per CDR3 protein. This sample has nearly 400,000 distinct CDR3 sequences, with roughly 22% found just once. This material consisted of PBMCs from the stem cell graft donor, taken from the stem cell graft. The sequence derives from a human donor who donated a stem cell graft to a child with acute myeloid leukemia.

The DNA for the CDR3 is TGTGCCAGCAGCTTTAGGACTCGGCGGGGGGAAGAGACCCAGTACTTC. Its protein product is CASSFRTRRGEETQYF. The gene calls are TRBV7-2 and TRBJ2-5; 8 positions agree with TRBD2. J was trimmed by 3 bases and V by 3 bases; bases with no gene match: 9. CDR1 and CDR2 from the germline V gene are SGHTA and FQGNSA. The CDR3 is 16 residues long. The entire variable domain, with the rest obtained from reference TRBV7-2 and TRBJ2-5, is as follows: GAGVSQSPSNKVTEKGKDVELRCDPISGHTALYWYRQSLGQGLEFLIYFQGNSAPDKSGLPSDRFSAERTGGSVSTLTIQRTQQEDSAVYLCASSFRTRRGEETQYFGPGTRLLVL.